The 5 T cell receptor delta chains below come from one sample, sequenced in a study of Vδ1+ human thymocytes (dated by TCRdb to 2017 to 2018). General conclusions and limits of the study: In contrast to oligoclonal peripheral blood repertoires, thymic TRG and TRD repertoires appeared to be highly polyclonal with Gaussian CDR3 length distributions.

Antigen specificity for these receptors is unknown. Sequenced using an Illumina MiSeq. RNA extraction was performed with the RNeasy mini kit, and reverse transcription was done with Superscript III. Multiplex PCR was used to generate CDR3 amplicons, with pooled V-gene forward primers and a constant-region reverse primer carrying Illumina adaptor overhangs. Via CATT, TCRdb reprocessed the public reads, and rows with identical DNA were then joined. This sample has about 58,000 delta-chain clones in its table, and roughly 15% of those were observed once. The ten largest clones capture under 0.5% of the sample. Sequenced: Vdelta1+ gamma-delta thymocytes from the thymus. The meaning of the sample's cell subset or site label: FACS-sorted CD3+ TCRalphabeta- TCRVdelta1+ TCRVdelta2- thymocytes. These receptor sequences come from a girl less than two years old who had congenital heart surgery.

This sequence joins TRDV1 and TRDJ1; D gene uncertain. Deletions cut 4 bases from V and 2 bases from J, with 11 bases between. The CDR3 loop spans 14 amino acids. Germline V CDR1 and CDR2: TSWWSYY, QGS. DNA for the CDR3: TGTGCTCTTGGGGTTTTTCCCCCGACCGATAAACTCATCTTT. It specifies CALGVFPPTDKLIF.

This clone occurred a few times. The rearrangement uses TRDV1 and TRDJ1; D is ambiguous. Trimming left V 1 base short and J 5 bases short, with 8 bases between. Germline CDR1 is TSWWSYY and CDR2 is QGS. The length of the CDR3 is 13 residues. The CDR3 DNA reads TGTGCTCTTGGGGAACCGAGGGAGGATAAACTCATCTTT. It specifies CALGEPREDKLIF.

This chain joins TRDV1 and TRDJ1; 10 bases are a match to TRDD3. This CDR3 is built from 22 residues. Looked up from germline, CDR1 is TSWWSYY and CDR2 is QGS. J gave up 0 bases and V 1 base, and 20 bases lay outside the gene matches. CDR3 sequence reads: CALGEPPRSWGITVPYTDKLIF. The DNA of the CDR3 is TGTGCTCTTGGGGAACCCCCTAGGTCCTGGGGGATAACGGTACCTTACACCGATAAACTCATCTTT.

This clone was seen more than once but under ten times. The chain links TRDV1 to TRDJ1, with 8 bases matching TRDD3. CDR3 size: 18 residues. V gave up 1 base and J gave up 2 bases; unmatched junction bases: 12. CDR1 TSWWSYY and CDR2 QGS come from the germline V gene. The CDR3, as DNA: TGTGCTCTTGGGGAACAGGGCTCCTCCTTGGGGGATACCGATAAACTCATCTTT. Translated, it gives CALGEQGSSLGDTDKLIF.

The chain is built from TRDV1 and TRDJ1; TRDD3 matches 8 bases. In germline, CDR1 is TSWWSYY, CDR2 QGS. The V gene end was trimmed by 2 bases and the J gene end by 0 bases; junction bases not matched to a gene: 14. The CDR3 is 19 residues long. The CDR3 DNA reads TGTGCTCTTGGGGAAGAATCCTACGAGGGTGGGGGATACACCGATAAACTCATCTTT. Translating it yields CALGEESYEGGGYTDKLIF.